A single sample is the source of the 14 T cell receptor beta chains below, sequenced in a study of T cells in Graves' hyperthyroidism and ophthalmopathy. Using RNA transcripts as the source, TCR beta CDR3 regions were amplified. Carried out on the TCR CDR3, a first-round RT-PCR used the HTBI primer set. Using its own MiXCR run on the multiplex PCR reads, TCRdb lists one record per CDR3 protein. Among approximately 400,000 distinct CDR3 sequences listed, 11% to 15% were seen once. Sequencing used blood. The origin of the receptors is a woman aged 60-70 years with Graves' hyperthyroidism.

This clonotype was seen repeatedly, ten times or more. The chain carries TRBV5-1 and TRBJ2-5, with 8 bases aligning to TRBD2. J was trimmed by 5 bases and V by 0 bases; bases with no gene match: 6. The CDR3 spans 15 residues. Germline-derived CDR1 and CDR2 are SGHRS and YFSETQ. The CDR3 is CASSLGASGSETQYF. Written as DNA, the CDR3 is TGCGCCAGCAGCTTGGGAGCAAGCGGGAGTGAGACCCAGTACTTC. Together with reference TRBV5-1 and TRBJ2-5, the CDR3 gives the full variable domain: KAGVTQTPRYLIKTRGQQVTLSCSPISGHRSVSWYQQTPGQGLQFLFEYFSETQRNKGNFPGRFSGRQFSNSRSEMNVSTLELGDSALYLCASSLGASGSETQYFGPGTRLLVL.

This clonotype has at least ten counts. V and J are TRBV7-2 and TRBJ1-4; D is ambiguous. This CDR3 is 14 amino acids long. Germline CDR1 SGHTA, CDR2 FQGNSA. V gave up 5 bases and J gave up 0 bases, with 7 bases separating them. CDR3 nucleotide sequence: TGTGCCAGCAGCCCCCTTGCAACTAATGAAAAACTGTTTTTT. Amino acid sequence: CASSPLATNEKLFF.

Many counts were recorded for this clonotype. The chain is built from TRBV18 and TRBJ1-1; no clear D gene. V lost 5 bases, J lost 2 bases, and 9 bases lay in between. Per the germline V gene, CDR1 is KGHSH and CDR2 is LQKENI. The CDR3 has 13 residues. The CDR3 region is CASSKEINTEAFF. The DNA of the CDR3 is TGTGCCAGCTCAAAGGAGATTAACACTGAAGCTTTCTTT.

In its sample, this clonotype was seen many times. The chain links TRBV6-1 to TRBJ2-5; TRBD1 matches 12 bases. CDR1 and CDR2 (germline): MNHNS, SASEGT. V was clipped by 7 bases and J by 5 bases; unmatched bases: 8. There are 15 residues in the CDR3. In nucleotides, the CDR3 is TGTGCCAGCAACCCGGGACAGGGGGCTTGGGAGACCCAGTACTTC. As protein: CASNPGQGAWETQYF.

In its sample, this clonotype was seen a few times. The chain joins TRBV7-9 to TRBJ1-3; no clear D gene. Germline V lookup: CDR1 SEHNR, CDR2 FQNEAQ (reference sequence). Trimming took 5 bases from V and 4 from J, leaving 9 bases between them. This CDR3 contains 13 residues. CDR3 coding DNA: TGTGCCAGCAGCGCCTCGGGGGGAAACACCATATATTTT. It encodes CASSASGGNTIYF.

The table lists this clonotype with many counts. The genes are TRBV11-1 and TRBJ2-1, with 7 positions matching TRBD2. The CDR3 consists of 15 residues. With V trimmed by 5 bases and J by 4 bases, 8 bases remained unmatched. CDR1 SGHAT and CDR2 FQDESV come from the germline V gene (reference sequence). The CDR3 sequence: CASSTSGTNYNEQFF. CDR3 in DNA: TGTGCCAGCAGCACCTCCGGGACTAATTACAATGAGCAGTTCTTC.

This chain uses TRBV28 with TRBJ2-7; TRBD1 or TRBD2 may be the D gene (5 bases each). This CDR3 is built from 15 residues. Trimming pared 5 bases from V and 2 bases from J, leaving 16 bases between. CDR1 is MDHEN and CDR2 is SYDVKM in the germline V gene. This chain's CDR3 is CASSTPGQGPYEQYF. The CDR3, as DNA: TGTGCCAGCAGTACCCCGGGGCAGGGCCCCTACGAGCAGTACTTC.

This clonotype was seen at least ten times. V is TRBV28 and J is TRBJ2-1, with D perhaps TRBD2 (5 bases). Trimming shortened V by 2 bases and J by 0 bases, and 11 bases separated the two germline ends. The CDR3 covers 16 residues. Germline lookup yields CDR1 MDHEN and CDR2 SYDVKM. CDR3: CASSLSGSSSYNEQFF. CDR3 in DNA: TGTGCCAGCAGTTTAAGCGGCAGTAGCTCCTACAATGAGCAGTTCTTC.

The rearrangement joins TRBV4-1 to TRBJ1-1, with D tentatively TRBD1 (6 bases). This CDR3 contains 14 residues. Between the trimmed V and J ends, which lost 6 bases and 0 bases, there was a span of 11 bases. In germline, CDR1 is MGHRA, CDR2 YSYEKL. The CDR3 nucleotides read TGCGCCAGCAGGTCGGGGGCCATGAACACTGAAGCTTTCTTT. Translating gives CASRSGAMNTEAFF.

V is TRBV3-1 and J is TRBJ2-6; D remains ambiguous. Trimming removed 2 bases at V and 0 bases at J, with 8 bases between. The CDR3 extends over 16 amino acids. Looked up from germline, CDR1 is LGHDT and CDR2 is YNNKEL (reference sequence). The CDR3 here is CASSQRRGSGANVLTF. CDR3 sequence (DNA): TGTGCCAGCAGCCAACGGCGAGGCTCTGGGGCCAACGTCCTGACTTTC.

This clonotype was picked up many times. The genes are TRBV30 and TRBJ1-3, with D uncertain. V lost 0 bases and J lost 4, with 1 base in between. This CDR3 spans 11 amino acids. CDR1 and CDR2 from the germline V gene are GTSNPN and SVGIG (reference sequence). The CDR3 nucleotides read TGTGCCTGGAGTGTAGGAAACACCATATATTTT. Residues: CAWSVGNTIYF. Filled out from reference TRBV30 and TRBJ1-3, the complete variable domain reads SQTIHQWPATLVQPVGSPLSLECTVEGTSNPNLYWYRQAAGRGLQLLFYSVGIGQISSEVPQNLSASRPQDRQFILSSKKLLLSDSGFYLCAWSVGNTIYFGEGSWLTVV.

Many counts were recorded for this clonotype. CDR3 DNA sequence: TGTGCCACCAGCAGAGATTTCCCCCGGTTAGCGGGAGCCTACAATGAGCAGTTCTTC. Its translation: CATSRDFPRLAGAYNEQFF. The chain joins TRBV15 to TRBJ2-1; TRBD2 aligns across 9 bases. This CDR3 has 19 residues. CDR1 and CDR2 (germline): LNHNV, YYDKDF (reference sequence). J lost 2 bases, V lost 0 bases, and 11 bases had no gene match.

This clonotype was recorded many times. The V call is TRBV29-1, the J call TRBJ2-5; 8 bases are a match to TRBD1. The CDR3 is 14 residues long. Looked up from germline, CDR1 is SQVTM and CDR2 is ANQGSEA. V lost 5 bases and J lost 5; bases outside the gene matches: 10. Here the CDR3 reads CSVRPRQGWETQYF. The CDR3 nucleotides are TGCAGCGTTAGGCCCAGACAGGGGTGGGAGACCCAGTACTTC.

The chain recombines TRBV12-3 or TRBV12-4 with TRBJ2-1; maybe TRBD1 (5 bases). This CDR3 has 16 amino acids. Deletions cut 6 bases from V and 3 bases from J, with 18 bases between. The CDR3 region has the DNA TGTGCCAGCAGCCGACGAAGGGGCGGATTCTACAATGAGCAGTTCTTC. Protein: CASSRRRGGFYNEQFF.